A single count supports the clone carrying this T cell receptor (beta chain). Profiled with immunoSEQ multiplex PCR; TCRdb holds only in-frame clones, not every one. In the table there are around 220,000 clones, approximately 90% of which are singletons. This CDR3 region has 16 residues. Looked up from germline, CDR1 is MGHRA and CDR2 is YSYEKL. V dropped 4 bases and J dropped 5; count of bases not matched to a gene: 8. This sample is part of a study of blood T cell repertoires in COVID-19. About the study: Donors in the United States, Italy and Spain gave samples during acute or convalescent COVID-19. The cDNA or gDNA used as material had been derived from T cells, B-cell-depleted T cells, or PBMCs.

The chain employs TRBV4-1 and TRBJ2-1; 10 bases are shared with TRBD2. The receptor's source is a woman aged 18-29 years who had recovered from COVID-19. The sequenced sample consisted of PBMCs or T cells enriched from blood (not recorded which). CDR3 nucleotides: TGCGCCAGCAGCCGGGATGCTAGCGGGGGTAACAATGAGCAGTTCTTC. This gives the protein CASSRDASGGNNEQFF.